Following are 31 T cell receptor beta chains from one sample sequenced in a study of cytomegalovirus exposure and HLA in healthy donors. With 60 Vbeta and 13 Jbeta primers, the PCR was carried out. The table came from immunoSEQ multiplex PCR; TCRdb's copy has only in-frame clones and leaves some out. The sample lists some 120,000 clones; 80% were seen once. The sequenced sample consisted of PBMCs. These receptors were collected from a man between 45 and 60 years old in good health and CMV-seronegative.

This chain connects TRBV7-9 to TRBJ2-7; D is ambiguous. This CDR3 has 13 amino acids. Germline V gene data show CDR1 as SEHNR and CDR2 as FQNEAQ (reference sequence). The V gene lost 5 bases and the J gene lost 7 bases, with 15 bases spanning the gap. The CDR3 region has the DNA TGTGCCAGCAGCCCTGACCGCGGCCGGGAGCAGTACTTC. It encodes CASSPDRGREQYF.

The chain links TRBV2 to TRBJ2-7; 8 bases agree with TRBD1. This CDR3 contains 15 residues. Germline CDR1 is SNHLY and CDR2 is FYNNEI. Losses at the gene ends were 6 bases for V and 2 bases for J; bases not matched to a gene: 9. CDR3 nucleotides: TGTGCCAGCAGCTCTTGGAGGACAGGGACCTACGAGCAGTACTTC. Protein product: CASSSWRTGTYEQYF.

The gene calls are TRBV29-1 and TRBJ1-1, with D maybe TRBD1 (5 bases). Trimming pared 4 bases from V and 5 bases from J, leaving 8 bases between. Germline values: CDR1 SQVTM, CDR2 ANQGSEA. CDR3 length equals 11 residues. CDR3 residues: CSVGRGTEAFF. The CDR3 DNA follows: TGCAGCGTTGGGAGGGGTACTGAAGCTTTCTTT.

The gene calls are TRBV19 and TRBJ1-3; D may be TRBD1 (5 bases). Germline CDR1 is LNHDA and CDR2 is SQIVND (reference sequence). V lost 0 bases and J lost 0, with 21 bases in between. This CDR3 is built from 20 residues. CDR3 bases: TGTGCCAGTAGTATAGATCGGGTGAGGCAGGGCCAGAGCTCTGGAAACACCATATATTTT. It specifies CASSIDRVRQGQSSGNTIYF.

V is TRBV7-8 and J is TRBJ2-1, with 7 bases aligning to TRBD2. In germline, CDR1 is SGHVS, CDR2 FQNEAQ. The ends lost 5 bases at V and 15 bases at J; junction bases unmatched: 10. This CDR3 has 12 residues. The CDR3 nucleotides read TGTGCCAGCAGCCCTGGGGGGGTAAATCGGTTCTTC. It specifies CASSPGGVNRFF.

This clone came up a few times. Other DNA sequences from this sample encode an identical CDR3 as well. The rearrangement links TRBV5-4 to TRBJ1-2; 7 bases line up with TRBD1. Looked up from germline, CDR1 is SGHNT and CDR2 is YYREEE (reference sequence). Losses at the gene ends were 3 bases for V and 8 bases for J; bases not matched to a gene: 7. The CDR3 is 13 residues long. The CDR3 here is CASSSTGEGGYTF. In DNA form, the CDR3 reads TGTGCCAGCAGCTCTACAGGGGAAGGAGGCTACACCTTC. The full variable domain, completed using reference TRBV5-4 and TRBJ1-2, is ETGVTQSPTHLIKTRGQQVTLRCSSQSGHNTVSWYQQALGQGPQFIFQYYREEENGRGNFPPRFSGLQFPNYSSELNVNALELDDSALYLCASSSTGEGGYTFGSGTRLTVV.

This clone was counted once. The chain carries TRBV9 and TRBJ1-2; 7 bases line up with TRBD1. CDR1 and CDR2 from the germline V gene are SGDLS and YYNGEE. V lost 0 bases and J lost 6; bases outside the gene matches: 11. This CDR3 spans 16 amino acids. Here the CDR3 reads CASSVGDRVPRDGYTF. The DNA for the CDR3 is TGTGCCAGCAGCGTAGGAGACAGGGTCCCCCGGGATGGCTACACCTTC.

This clone was picked up one time. The chain is built from TRBV5-1 and TRBJ1-3; TRBD1 aligns across 10 bases. V lost 0 bases, J lost 6 bases, and 3 bases stayed unmatched. The germline gives CDR1 SGHRS, CDR2 YFSETQ. This CDR3 is built from 15 residues. The CDR3 is CASSLDDRGLNTIYF. CDR3 nucleotide sequence: TGCGCCAGCAGCTTGGACGACAGGGGGCTAAACACCATATATTTT.

The sample holds one count of this clone. V gene TRBV7-9 combines with J gene TRBJ2-7; D is perhaps TRBD2 (5 bases). This CDR3 has 17 residues. CDR1 and CDR2 (germline): SEHNR, FQNEAQ (reference sequence). V dropped 1 base and J dropped 0 bases, with 16 bases sitting between them. In DNA, the CDR3 is TGTGCCAGCAGCTTAGTACCTCGAGGACTGAACTCCTACGAGCAGTACTTC. It codes for CASSLVPRGLNSYEQYF.

The chain uses TRBV6-5 and TRBJ1-5; 8 bases are shared with TRBD1. Trimming took 8 bases from V and 3 from J; bases not matched to a gene: 6. From germline, CDR1 is MNHEY and CDR2 SVGAGI. The CDR3 is 14 amino acids. The chain's CDR3 is CASARQGYNQPQHF. CDR3 in DNA: TGTGCCAGCGCCCGACAGGGGTACAATCAGCCCCAGCATTTT.

V and J are TRBV30 and TRBJ1-1; D is possibly TRBD1 (5 bases). The CDR3 has 14 residues. Germline CDR1 and CDR2: GTSNPN and SVGIG (reference sequence). With 0 bases removed from V and 7 bases from J, the gap between germline ends came to 15 bases. The CDR3 loop is CAWSVSRARSEAFF. The CDR3 bases are TGTGCCTGGAGTGTAAGCAGGGCCAGGAGTGAAGCTTTCTTT.

The chain has TRBV7-9 and TRBJ2-7; 8 bases align to TRBD1. Germline V gives CDR1 SEHNR, CDR2 FQNEAQ (reference sequence). The length of the CDR3 is 19 residues. Trimming took 5 bases from V and 6 from J; bases not matched to a gene: 24. The CDR3 reads CASSRRSSWQGASGGEQYF. The CDR3 bases are TGTGCCAGCAGCCGTCGGTCGTCTTGGCAGGGGGCTTCCGGGGGCGAGCAGTACTTC.

This clone was seen only a few times. The genes are TRBV14 and TRBJ1-3, with D maybe TRBD1 (6 bases). Germline V CDR1 and CDR2: SGHDN, FVKESK. The V end was cut by 5 bases, the J end by 0 bases, with 14 bases between. This CDR3 comprises 16 residues. CDR3 loop: CASSFRDTYSGNTIYF. CDR3 nucleotides: TGTGCCAGCAGCTTTCGGGACACCTACTCTGGAAACACCATATATTTT.

The chain combines TRBV28 with TRBJ1-2; 7 bases fit TRBD1. V dropped 5 bases and J dropped 8; count of bases not matched to a gene: 11. Germline lookup yields CDR1 MDHEN and CDR2 SYDVKM. CDR3 length equals 14 residues. The CDR3 is CASSHRDRVRGYTF. In DNA form, the CDR3 reads TGTGCCAGCAGTCACCGAGACAGGGTGAGAGGCTACACCTTC.

The chain combines TRBV7-2 with TRBJ2-2; a weak D match, TRBD1 (6 bases). Germline-derived CDR1 and CDR2 are SGHTA and FQGNSA. V was pared by 5 bases and J by 0 bases, with 10 bases between. This CDR3 is built from 15 residues. The CDR3 sequence is CASSPGQTNTGELFF. CDR3 nucleotide sequence: TGTGCCAGCAGCCCGGGACAAACGAACACCGGGGAGCTGTTTTTT.

V usage is TRBV29-1 and J usage is TRBJ2-7, with 8 positions matching TRBD1. CDR1 and CDR2 (germline): SQVTM, ANQGSEA. V shed 4 bases, J shed 4 bases, and the junction held 12 bases outside the gene matches. The CDR3 length is 15 residues. This chain's CDR3 is CSVVSLRGLYYEQYF. CDR3 sequence (DNA): TGCAGCGTTGTCTCCCTCAGGGGGCTGTATTACGAGCAGTACTTC.

This chain uses TRBV9 with TRBJ2-7, with 9 bases fitting TRBD1. Germline assignment: CDR1 SGDLS and CDR2 YYNGEE. This CDR3 comprises 15 residues. V lost 0 bases to trimming and J lost 9 bases; unmatched junction nucleotides: 10. CDR3 sequence reads: CASSVVGTGSGVQYF. DNA for the CDR3: TGTGCCAGCAGCGTAGTTGGGACAGGGTCCGGTGTGCAGTACTTC.

This chain joins TRBV7-8 and TRBJ2-3, with no clear D. The CDR3 spans 12 residues. Trimming shortened V by 2 bases and J by 8 bases, and 8 bases separated the two germline ends. Germline CDR1 reads SGHVS; CDR2 reads FQNEAQ. The CDR3 spells CASSLTEATQYF. The DNA for the CDR3 is TGTGCCAGCAGCTTAACCGAAGCTACGCAGTATTTT. Full variable domain (remainder filled in from reference TRBV7-8 and TRBJ2-3): GAGVSQSPRYKVAKRGQDVALRCDPISGHVSLFWYQQALGQGPEFLTYFQNEAQLDKSGLPSDRFFAERPEGSVSTLKIQRTQQEDSAVYLCASSLTEATQYFGPGTRLTVL.

This clone was counted a single time. Written as DNA, the CDR3 is TGCAGCGGTGGCAGGGGGCCGAGCACTGAAGCTTTCTTT. Its protein is CSGGRGPSTEAFF. V and J are TRBV29-1 and TRBJ1-1; 8 bases agree with TRBD1. The germline V gene encodes CDR1 SQVTM and CDR2 ANQGSEA. This CDR3 spans 13 amino acids. Trimming removed 7 bases from V and 4 bases from J; junction bases left unmatched: 8.

This chain uses TRBV5-1 with TRBJ2-5; no clear D. V gave up 1 base and J gave up 5 bases, with 9 bases separating them. Germline CDR1 reads SGHRS; CDR2 reads YFSETQ. There are 13 residues in the CDR3. The CDR3 bases are TGCGCCAGCAGCTTGAAGCTACGGGAGACCCAGTACTTC. This sequence encodes CASSLKLRETQYF.

The CDR3 sequence is CASSLSEGRGYRYF. The CDR3 DNA reads TGTGCCAGCAGTTTGTCTGAAGGACGAGGGTATCGGTATTTT. This chain joins TRBV28 and TRBJ2-3; weak D call: TRBD2 (5 bases). Between the trimmed V and J ends, which lost 3 bases and 14 bases, there was a span of 21 bases. The CDR3 totals 14 residues. Germline CDR1 is MDHEN and CDR2 is SYDVKM.

The count of this clone is one. The same CDR3 can be traced to other DNA sequences in this sample. The chain uses TRBV7-6 and TRBJ2-3, with a weak D call TRBD2 (6 bases). The germline V and J ends were trimmed by 3 bases and 2 bases, with 9 bases remaining between them. Germline V lookup: CDR1 SGHVS, CDR2 FNYEAQ. The CDR3 extends over 14 amino acids. In DNA, the CDR3 is TGTGCCAGCAGCTTGGGACTTCCCACAGATACGCAGTATTTT. Protein sequence: CASSLGLPTDTQYF.

J is TRBJ2-1 and V is TRBV5-1; 7 bases are shared with TRBD2. CDR1 and CDR2 (germline): SGHRS, YFSETQ. This CDR3 has 16 residues. V dropped 0 bases and J dropped 4; count of bases not matched to a gene: 7. CDR3 sequence: CASSLGSSGIYNEQFF. The CDR3 DNA reads TGCGCCAGCAGCTTGGGTTCTAGCGGAATATACAATGAGCAGTTCTTC.

This sequence joins TRBV6-6 and TRBJ2-3, with TRBD2 as a possible D gene (5 bases). The germline V gene encodes CDR1 MNHNY and CDR2 SVGAGI (reference sequence). The V and J ends lost 6 bases and 2 bases respectively, with 6 bases between them. The CDR3 is 12 amino acids. The CDR3 region has the DNA TGTGCCAGCAGCGGGGACACAGATACGCAGTATTTT. This sequence encodes CASSGDTDTQYF.

The chain carries TRBV28 and TRBJ2-2; TRBD2 agrees at 10 bases. Trimming removed 3 bases from V and 6 bases from J; junction bases left unmatched: 4. The CDR3 sequence is 15 residues long. Germline V gives CDR1 MDHEN, CDR2 SYDVKM. DNA for the CDR3: TGTGCCAGCAGTTTTCTAGCGGGAGCCTCCGGGGAGCTGTTTTTT. Its translation is CASSFLAGASGELFF.

The gene calls are TRBV15 and TRBJ1-3, with D unclear. CDR3 size: 14 residues. Between the trimmed V and J ends, which lost 1 base and 4 bases, there was a span of 8 bases. Germline V gives CDR1 LNHNV, CDR2 YYDKDF (reference sequence). The CDR3 bases are TGTGCCACCAGCAGAGTAGTATTAGGAAACACCATATATTTT. It translates to CATSRVVLGNTIYF.

The table lists this clone with a count of one. The chain combines TRBV5-1 with TRBJ1-1; 7 bases align to TRBD1. CDR3 length: 14 amino acids. Germline V gives CDR1 SGHRS, CDR2 YFSETQ. V lost 2 bases to trimming and J lost 1 base; unmatched junction nucleotides: 2. In DNA form, the CDR3 reads TGCGCCAGCAGCTTCGACAGGGCGAACACTGAAGCTTTCTTT. Amino acids: CASSFDRANTEAFF.

The chain employs TRBV29-1 and TRBJ2-1; D remains ambiguous. CDR3 length: 13 residues. From germline, CDR1 is SQVTM and CDR2 ANQGSEA. V was cut by 7 bases and J by 1 base, with 11 bases left in between. CDR3 DNA: TGCAGCGCCAGAGAAGCGTCCTACAATGAGCAGTTCTTC. Translating it yields CSAREASYNEQFF.

The gene calls are TRBV9 and TRBJ2-7; 8 nucleotides match TRBD1. This CDR3 is built from 11 residues. Unmatched junction bases numbered 1, after V lost 5 bases and J lost 6 bases. Germline V gene sequence: CDR1 SGDLS, CDR2 YYNGEE. CDR3 in amino acids: CASRDRAEQYF. The CDR3 coding sequence is TGTGCCAGCAGGGACAGGGCCGAGCAGTACTTC.

J is TRBJ2-7 and V is TRBV5-8; 7 bases are shared with TRBD2. The CDR3 has 15 amino acids. CDR1 and CDR2 from the germline V gene are SGHTS and YDEGEE. Unmatched junction bases numbered 7, after V lost 0 bases and J lost 4 bases. The CDR3 nucleotides read TGTGCCAGCAGCTTGGTCGGCGGGGGACTATACGAGCAGTACTTC. Amino acid sequence: CASSLVGGGLYEQYF.

This clone turned up a few times. This chain joins TRBV5-1 and TRBJ1-2; TRBD1 might be the D (5 bases). The V and J ends lost 4 bases and 4 bases respectively, with 17 bases between them. Germline-derived CDR1 and CDR2 are SGHRS and YFSETQ. The CDR3 is made up of 15 amino acids. The CDR3 coding sequence is TGCGCCAGCAGCCCTGGGGTCCAGGGCTCCTATGGCTACACCTTC. Its protein is CASSPGVQGSYGYTF.